The rows below give T cell receptor beta chains drawn from one sample of a study of OX40 agonist ivuxolimab in advanced cancers. TCRdb keeps only in-frame clones here, not all; method: immunoSEQ multiplex PCR. The repertoire holds 65,000 to 90,000 clones, over 75% seen once, with around 0.51% in the top ten. The specimen comprised CD4+ or CD8+ T cells sorted from blood, sampled in a trial of the OX40 agonist ivuxolimab. These receptors were obtained from an adult with an advanced solid tumor such as melanoma, head and neck, liver or kidney cancer. Both conserved end residues are part of each CDR3. A D gene is named only where the DNA matches it firmly. Clone size, where shown, is once, few, many, or a class for clones that have expanded.

>TRBV6-1|-|-|TRBJ2-7
CASTQGTWNYEQYF
TGTGCCAGCACCCAGGGGACCTGGAACTACGAGCAGTACTTC
>TRBV30|TRBD1|few|TRBJ2-7
CAWSVWGTGTYEQYF
TGTGCCTGGAGTGTATGGGGGACAGGTACCTACGAGCAGTACTTC
>TRBV7-2|-|-|TRBJ2-1
CASSPDGGRSEQFF
TGTGCCAGCAGCCCAGATGGGGGTCGGAGTGAGCAGTTCTTC
>TRBV6-4|-|-|TRBJ2-1
CASSVGAPDYNEQFF
TGTGCCAGCAGTGTTGGTGCGCCCGACTACAATGAGCAGTTCTTC
>TRBV5-1|TRBD1|once|TRBJ1-2
CASSLGDRDYGYTF
TGCGCCAGCAGCTTGGGGGACAGGGACTATGGCTACACCTTC
>TRBV6-5|TRBD2|-|TRBJ2-3
CASSPGLAGTDTQYF
TGTGCCAGCAGCCCGGGACTAGCGGGCACAGATACGCAGTATTTT
>TRBV30|-|few|TRBJ1-5
CAWRKGINSNQPQHF
TGTGCCTGGAGAAAGGGGATCAATAGCAATCAGCCCCAGCATTTT
>TRBV6-6|-|few|TRBJ1-1
CASRSGEGTEAFF
TGTGCCAGCAGGTCAGGGGAGGGCACTGAAGCTTTCTTT
>TRBV10-2|TRBD2|-|TRBJ2-3
CASSELAGGSRTDTQYF
TGCGCCAGCAGTGAACTAGCGGGAGGTTCTCGCACAGATACGCAGTATTTT
>TRBV7-7|-|-|TRBJ2-7
CASKFRGLSIYEQYF
TGTGCTAGCAAATTCCGGGGCCTTTCGATTTACGAGCAGTACTTC
>TRBV10-3|-|-|TRBJ2-1
CAISSVHNEQFF
TGTGCCATCAGTTCCGTTCACAATGAGCAGTTCTTC
>TRBV5-5|TRBD1|-|TRBJ1-1
CASSFQGANTEAFF
TGTGCCAGCAGCTTTCAGGGGGCCAACACTGAAGCTTTCTTT
>TRBV4-1|-|-|TRBJ2-1
CASSQAFGTREQFF
TGCGCCAGCAGCCAAGCGTTTGGAACCCGTGAGCAGTTCTTC
>TRBV4-1|TRBD2|-|TRBJ2-7
CASSQATSGMHEQYF
TGCGCCAGCAGCCAAGCGACTAGCGGGATGCACGAGCAGTACTTC
>TRBV5-1|-|-|TRBJ2-1
CASSLPGRLGDEQFF
TGCGCCAGCAGCTTACCAGGACGCCTCGGGGATGAGCAGTTCTTC
>TRBV19|-|-|TRBJ1-5
CASSFAVSNQPQHF
TGTGCCAGTAGTTTCGCGGTTAGCAATCAGCCCCAGCATTTT
>TRBV5-6|TRBD1|few|TRBJ2-1
CASSFRTGADNEQFF
TGTGCCAGCAGCTTCCGGACAGGCGCCGACAATGAGCAGTTCTTC
>TRBV5-4|TRBD2|-|TRBJ2-7
CASSEREGMWKSREQYF
TGTGCCAGCAGCGAACGGGAGGGAATGTGGAAGAGTCGCGAGCAGTACTTC
>TRBV18|TRBD2|-|TRBJ2-1
CASSPGEGAGPLRFF
TGTGCCAGCTCACCAGGGGAGGGAGCCGGACCCCTAAGGTTCTTC
>TRBV7-3|-|-|TRBJ2-5
CASSPTGPQETQYF
TGTGCCAGCAGCCCAACAGGGCCCCAAGAGACCCAGTACTTC
>TRBV6-5|TRBD1|-|TRBJ1-5
CASSSGQASAQPQHF
TGTGCCAGCAGTTCAGGACAGGCGAGTGCTCAGCCCCAGCATTTT
>TRBV10-3|-|-|TRBJ2-7
CAISEGLKGYEQYF
TGTGCCATCAGTGAGGGCCTAAAGGGCTACGAGCAGTACTTC
>TRBV29-1|-|-|TRBJ2-5
CSVRTFQETQYF
TGCAGCGTGCGGACATTTCAAGAGACCCAGTACTTC
>TRBV18|TRBD1|-|TRBJ2-7
CASSPGGQGAYEQYF
TGTGCCAGCTCACCTGGTGGGCAGGGGGCCTACGAGCAGTACTTC
>TRBV11-1|-|-|TRBJ1-1
CASSQMGLGVTEAFF
TGTGCCAGCAGCCAGATGGGGTTGGGAGTCACTGAAGCTTTCTTT
>TRBV7-8|-|-|TRBJ2-7
CASSLDTGTYEQYF
TGTGCCAGCAGCTTAGATACAGGTACCTACGAGCAGTACTTC
>TRBV18|-|-|TRBJ2-1
CASSPVRGLEQFF
TGTGCCAGCTCACCAGTCAGGGGTCTTGAGCAGTTCTTC
>TRBV9|-|-|TRBJ2-1
CASSVGYLGGAGNEQFF
TGTGCCAGCAGCGTAGGATACTTGGGGGGAGCTGGGAATGAGCAGTTCTTC
>TRBV27|-|-|TRBJ2-3
CASAAVLVWKRKDTQYF
TGTGCCAGTGCAGCAGTCCTTGTCTGGAAGAGGAAAGATACGCAGTATTTT
>TRBV7-8|-|-|TRBJ1-5
CASSPARRGWQPQHF
TGTGCCAGCAGCCCCGCTCGCAGGGGCTGGCAGCCCCAGCATTTT
>TRBV7-9|-|-|TRBJ2-7
CASSLTGNYEQYF
TGTGCCAGCAGCTTAACTGGGAATTACGAGCAGTACTTC
>TRBV7-3|TRBD2|-|TRBJ2-7
CASSLDGTSGIYEQYF
TGTGCCAGCAGTTTGGACGGGACTAGCGGGATCTACGAGCAGTACTTC
>TRBV5-4|-|-|TRBJ2-3
CASSFPASTDTQYF
TGTGCCAGCAGCTTCCCGGCTAGCACAGATACGCAGTATTTT
>TRBV15|-|-|TRBJ2-7
CATSRDLAGNEQYF
TGTGCCACCAGCAGAGATCTGGCCGGGAACGAGCAGTACTTC
>TRBV19|TRBD2|-|TRBJ2-7
CASSKSGTTVYEQYF
TGTGCCAGTAGTAAATCCGGGACTACTGTATACGAGCAGTACTTC
>TRBV4-2|TRBD1|-|TRBJ1-2
CASSRDPGTGALSGYTF
TGTGCCAGCAGCCGGGACCCCGGGACAGGGGCGCTCAGTGGCTACACCTTC
>TRBV9|-|-|TRBJ2-5
CASSGGAWGLGTQYF
TGTGCCAGCAGTGGAGGGGCGTGGGGATTGGGGACCCAGTACTTC
>TRBV4-2|-|-|TRBJ1-1
CASSQDRADTEAFF
TGTGCCAGCAGCCAAGACAGGGCAGACACTGAAGCTTTCTTT
>TRBV4-2|-|-|TRBJ1-5
CASSQDGGRGQPQHF
TGTGCCAGCAGCCAAGATGGGGGCAGGGGCCAGCCCCAGCATTTT
>TRBV5-1|-|-|TRBJ2-1
CASSQSYNEQFF
TGCGCCAGCAGCCAGTCCTACAATGAGCAGTTCTTC
>TRBV11-3|TRBD1|-|TRBJ2-3
CASSLGVYRGADTQYF
TGTGCCAGCAGCTTAGGGGTTTACAGGGGGGCAGATACGCAGTATTTT
>TRBV7-9|-|-|TRBJ2-3
CASSLESADTQYF
TGTGCCAGCAGCTTAGAGAGCGCAGATACGCAGTATTTT
>TRBV18|TRBD1|-|TRBJ2-5
CASSLSDRGVFGETQYF
TGTGCCAGCTCACTTTCAGACAGGGGGGTCTTCGGAGAGACCCAGTACTTC
>TRBV7-9|-|few|TRBJ1-1
CASIQTVNTEAFF
TGTGCCAGCATCCAAACAGTGAACACTGAAGCTTTCTTT
>TRBV19|-|-|TRBJ1-4
CASSMDGLSGKLFF
TGTGCCAGTAGCATGGACGGCCTGTCGGGGAAACTGTTTTTT
>TRBV9|TRBD2|-|TRBJ2-5
CASSRSGPHQETQYF
TGTGCCAGCAGTCGTAGCGGGCCCCACCAAGAGACCCAGTACTTC
>TRBV7-9|-|-|TRBJ2-7
CASSLGLSTDEQYF
TGTGCCAGCAGCTTAGGCCTATCCACCGACGAGCAGTACTTC
>TRBV11-2|-|-|TRBJ2-2
CASSPLKVGELFF
TGTGCCAGCAGCCCATTAAAGGTCGGGGAGCTGTTTTTT
>TRBV7-9|TRBD2|-|TRBJ2-1
CASSLGSGTKIAEQFF
TGTGCCAGCAGCTTAGGTTCCGGGACTAAAATCGCTGAGCAGTTCTTC
>TRBV4-2|TRBD2|-|TRBJ2-7
CASSWGSGTYEQYF
TGTGCCAGCAGCTGGGGTAGCGGGACCTACGAGCAGTACTTC
>TRBV7-7|TRBD2|-|TRBJ2-1
CASSSSGREGNEQFF
TGTGCTAGCAGCTCTAGCGGGAGGGAGGGCAATGAGCAGTTCTTC
>TRBV7-2|TRBD2|-|TRBJ2-5
CASSLGTRGREETQYF
TGTGCCAGCAGCTTAGGGACTAGGGGTAGGGAAGAGACCCAGTACTTC
>TRBV27|-|-|TRBJ2-3
CASTSFGGIIDTQYF
TGTGCCAGCACCTCCTTTGGCGGGATAATAGATACGCAGTATTTT
>TRBV18|-|-|TRBJ1-3
CASSPGGYGNTIYF
TGTGCCAGCTCACCTGGGGGTTATGGAAACACCATATATTTT
>TRBV7-2|-|-|TRBJ1-2
CASSTLSDGYTF
TGTGCCAGCAGCACCTTATCGGATGGCTACACCTTC
>TRBV7-7|-|-|TRBJ2-2
CASSLAGSTGELFF
TGTGCTAGCAGCTTAGCTGGTAGCACCGGGGAGCTGTTTTTT
>TRBV2|TRBD1|-|TRBJ1-5
CASSGTGNQPQHF
TGTGCCAGCAGTGGGACAGGGAATCAGCCCCAGCATTTT
>TRBV7-9|TRBD2|-|TRBJ2-1
CASSSNSGVGDEQFF
TGTGCCAGCAGCTCCAATAGCGGGGTCGGGGATGAGCAGTTCTTC
>TRBV5-1|TRBD1|-|TRBJ1-4
CASAGQGAWEKLFF
TGCGCCAGTGCTGGACAGGGGGCCTGGGAAAAACTGTTTTTT
>TRBV27|TRBD1|-|TRBJ1-4
CASRRTQRTGRVWTQTNEKLFF
TGTGCCAGCAGGAGAACCCAGAGGACAGGGAGGGTATGGACACAAACTAATGAAAAACTGTTTTTT